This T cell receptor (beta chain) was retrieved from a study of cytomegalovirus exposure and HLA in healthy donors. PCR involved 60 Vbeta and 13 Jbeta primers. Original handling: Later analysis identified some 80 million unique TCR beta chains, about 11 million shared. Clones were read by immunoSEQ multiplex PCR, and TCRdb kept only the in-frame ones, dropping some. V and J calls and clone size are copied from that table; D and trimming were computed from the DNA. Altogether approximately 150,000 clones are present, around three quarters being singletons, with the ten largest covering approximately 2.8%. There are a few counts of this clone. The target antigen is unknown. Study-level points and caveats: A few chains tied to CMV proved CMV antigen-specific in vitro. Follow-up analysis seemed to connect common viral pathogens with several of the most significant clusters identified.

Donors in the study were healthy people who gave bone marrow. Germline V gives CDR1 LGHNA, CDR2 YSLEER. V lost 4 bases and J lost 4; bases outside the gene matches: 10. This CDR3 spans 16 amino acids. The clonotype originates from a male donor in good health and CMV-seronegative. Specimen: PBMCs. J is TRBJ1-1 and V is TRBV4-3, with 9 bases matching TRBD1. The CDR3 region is CASSPLEGQGFTEAFF. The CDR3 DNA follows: TGCGCCAGCAGCCCACTAGAGGGACAGGGATTCACTGAAGCTTTCTTT.